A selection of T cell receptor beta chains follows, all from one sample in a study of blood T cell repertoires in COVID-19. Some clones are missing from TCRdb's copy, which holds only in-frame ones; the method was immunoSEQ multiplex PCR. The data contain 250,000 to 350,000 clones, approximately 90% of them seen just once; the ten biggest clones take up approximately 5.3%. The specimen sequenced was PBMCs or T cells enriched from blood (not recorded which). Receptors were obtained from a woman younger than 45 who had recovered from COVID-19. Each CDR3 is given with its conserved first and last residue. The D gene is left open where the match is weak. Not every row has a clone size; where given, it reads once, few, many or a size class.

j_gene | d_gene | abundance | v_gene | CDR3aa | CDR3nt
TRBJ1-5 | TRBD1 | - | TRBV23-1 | CASSRTGGIPFQPQHF | TGCGCCAGCAGTCGGACAGGGGGCATCCCTTTTCAGCCCCAGCATTTT
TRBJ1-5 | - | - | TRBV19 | CASSYRDSNQPQHF | TGTGCCAGTAGCTACAGAGATAGCAATCAGCCCCAGCATTTT
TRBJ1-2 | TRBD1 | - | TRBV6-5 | CASSPGGPRYGYTF | TGTGCCAGCAGTCCAGGGGGCCCCCGCTATGGCTACACCTTC
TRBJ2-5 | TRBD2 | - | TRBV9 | CASSVEASGVQETQYF | TGTGCCAGCAGCGTAGAGGCTAGCGGGGTCCAAGAGACCCAGTACTTC
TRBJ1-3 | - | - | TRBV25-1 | CASSEKGIGNTIYF | TGTGCCAGCAGTGAAAAGGGGATCGGAAACACCATATATTTT
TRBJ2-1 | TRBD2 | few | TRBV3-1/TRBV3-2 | CASSQVLAGNNEQFF | TGTGCCAGCAGCCAAGTACTAGCGGGTAACAATGAGCAGTTCTTC
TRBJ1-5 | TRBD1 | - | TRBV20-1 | CSASGQGVNQPQHF | TGCAGTGCTAGTGGACAGGGGGTTAATCAGCCCCAGCATTTT
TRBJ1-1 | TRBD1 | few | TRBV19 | CASSVGQGVVLGAFF | TGTGCCAGTAGCGTGGGACAGGGTGTTGTGTTGGGTGCTTTCTTT
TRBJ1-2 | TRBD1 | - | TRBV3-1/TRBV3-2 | CASSHRTGNYGYTF | TGTGCCAGCAGCCATAGGACAGGGAACTATGGCTACACCTTC
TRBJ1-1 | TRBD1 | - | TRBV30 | CAWRRDRNTEAFF | TGTGCCTGGAGGAGGGACAGGAACACTGAAGCTTTCTTT
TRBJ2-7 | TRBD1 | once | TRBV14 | CASSAGQALWQYF | TGTGCCAGCAGCGCGGGACAGGCCCTATGGCAGTACTTC
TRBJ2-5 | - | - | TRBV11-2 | CASSLGASGGREETQYF | TGTGCCAGCAGCTTAGGGGCGTCGGGGGGCAGGGAAGAGACCCAGTACTTC
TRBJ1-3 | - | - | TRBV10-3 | CAISVAGAGNTIYF | TGTGCCATCAGTGTGGCAGGCGCTGGAAACACCATATATTTT
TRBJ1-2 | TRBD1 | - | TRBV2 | CASSPPGQDLYYGYTF | TGTGCCAGCAGCCCACCGGGACAGGACCTCTACTATGGCTACACCTTC
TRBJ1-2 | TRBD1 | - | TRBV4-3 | CASSQDMTGDRGYTF | TGCGCCAGCAGCCAAGATATGACAGGGGATCGTGGCTACACCTTC
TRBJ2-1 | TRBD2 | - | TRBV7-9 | CASSLNLAGGPEFF | TGTGCCAGCAGCTTAAACCTCGCGGGGGGACCCGAGTTCTTC
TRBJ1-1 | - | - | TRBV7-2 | CASSLDRAEAFF | TGTGCCAGCAGCTTAGACCGCGCTGAAGCTTTCTTT
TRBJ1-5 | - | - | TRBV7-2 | CASSLDVGGPGQPQHF | TGTGCCAGCAGCTTAGACGTGGGGGGACCGGGGCAGCCCCAGCATTTT
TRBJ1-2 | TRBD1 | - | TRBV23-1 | CASKDRGDGYTF | TGCGCCAGCAAGGACAGGGGGGATGGCTACACCTTC
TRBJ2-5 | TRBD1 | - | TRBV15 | CATSQGRTLYETQYF | TGTGCCACCTCACAGGGGCGTACGTTATACGAGACCCAGTACTTC
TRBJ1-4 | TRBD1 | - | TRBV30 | CAIGAGGEKLFF | TGTGCCATAGGGGCAGGGGGTGAAAAACTGTTTTTT
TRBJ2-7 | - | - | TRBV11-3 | CASSSGGGGHEQYF | TGTGCCAGCAGCTCCGGGGGAGGGGGACACGAGCAGTACTTC
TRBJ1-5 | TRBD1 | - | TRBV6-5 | CASSRTGGTNQPQHF | TGTGCCAGCAGTCGGACAGGGGGGACGAATCAGCCCCAGCATTTT
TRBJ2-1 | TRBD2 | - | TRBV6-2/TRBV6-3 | CASSYSSLAGGPDEQFF | TGTGCCAGCAGTTACTCGTCGCTAGCGGGGGGGCCAGATGAGCAGTTCTTC
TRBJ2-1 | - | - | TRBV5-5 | CASSLALVGVLNEQFF | TGTGCCAGCAGCTTGGCCCTTGTCGGGGTGCTCAATGAGCAGTTCTTC
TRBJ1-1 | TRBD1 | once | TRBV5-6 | CASSLTGLDTEAFF | TGTGCCAGCAGCCTGACAGGGTTGGACACTGAAGCTTTCTTT
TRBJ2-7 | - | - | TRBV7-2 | CASSSILDPSYEQYF | TGTGCCAGCAGCTCGATACTTGATCCTTCCTACGAGCAGTACTTC